This entry concerns a single TCR beta chain. Its antigen is unidentified. Stated time point: newly diagnosed GD, antithyroid drugs for less than 3 months. Extracted RNA from PBMCs served as the source of the TCR library. The data were obtained in a study of regulatory T cells in long-lasting Graves disease. Investigators prepared the TCR beta libraries by applying iRepertoire HTBI primers and Arm-PCR of CDR3 regions. TCRdb ran MiXCR on the multiplex PCR reads and lists one entry per CDR3 protein. The sample lists about 530,000 distinct CDR3 sequences, roughly 16% seen once, with just under 25% in the top ten. This CDR3 contains 14 residues. The germline CDR1 and CDR2 sequences are LGHNA and YNFKEQ. V gave up 0 bases and J gave up 4 bases, with 9 bases separating them. Study-wide points: Favored usage of TRBV28, TRBJ1-2 and TRBJ2-5 was recorded in persistent disease.

In addition, the sample was reused for a study of T cells in Graves' hyperthyroidism and ophthalmopathy.

This TCR was recovered from a woman aged 35-60 years with Graves disease. This material consisted of peripheral blood mononuclear cells (PBMCs), taken at new diagnosis, from a patient treated with antithyroid drugs. V gene TRBV4-2 combines with J gene TRBJ1-1, with D possibly being TRBD1 (6 bases). CDR3 sequence reads: CASSQDQGPTEAFF. The DNA of the CDR3 is TGTGCCAGCAGCCAAGACCAGGGGCCCACTGAAGCTTTCTTT.